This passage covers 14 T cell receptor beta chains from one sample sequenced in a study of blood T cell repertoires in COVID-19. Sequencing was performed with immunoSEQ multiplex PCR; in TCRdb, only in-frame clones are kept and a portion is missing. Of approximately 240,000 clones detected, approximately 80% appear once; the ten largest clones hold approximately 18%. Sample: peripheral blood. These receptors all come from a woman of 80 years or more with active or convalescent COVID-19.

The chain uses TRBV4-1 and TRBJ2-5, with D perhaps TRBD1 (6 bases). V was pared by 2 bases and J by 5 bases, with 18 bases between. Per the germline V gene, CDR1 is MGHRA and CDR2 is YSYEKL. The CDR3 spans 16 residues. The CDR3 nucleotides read TGCGCCAGCAGCCAACATCCTACAGGGCCGGGGGAGACCCAGTACTTC. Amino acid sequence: CASSQHPTGPGETQYF.

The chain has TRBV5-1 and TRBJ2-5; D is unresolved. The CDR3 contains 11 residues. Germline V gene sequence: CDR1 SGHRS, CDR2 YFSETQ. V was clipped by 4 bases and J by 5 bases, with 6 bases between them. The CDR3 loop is CASSEWETQYF. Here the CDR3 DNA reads TGCGCCAGCAGCGAGTGGGAGACCCAGTACTTC.

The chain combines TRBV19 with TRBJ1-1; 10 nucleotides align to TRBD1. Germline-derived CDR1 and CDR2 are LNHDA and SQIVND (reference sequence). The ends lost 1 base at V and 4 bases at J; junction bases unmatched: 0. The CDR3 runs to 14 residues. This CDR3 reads CASSIGTGGTEAFF. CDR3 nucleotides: TGTGCCAGTAGTATAGGGACAGGGGGCACTGAAGCTTTCTTT.

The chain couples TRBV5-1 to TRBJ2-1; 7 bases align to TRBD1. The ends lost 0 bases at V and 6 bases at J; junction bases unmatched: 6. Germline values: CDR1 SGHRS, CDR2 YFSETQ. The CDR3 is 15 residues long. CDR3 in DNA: TGCGCCAGCAGCTTGGAGGGGGCCGGGCCCAATGAGCAGTTCTTC. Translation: CASSLEGAGPNEQFF.

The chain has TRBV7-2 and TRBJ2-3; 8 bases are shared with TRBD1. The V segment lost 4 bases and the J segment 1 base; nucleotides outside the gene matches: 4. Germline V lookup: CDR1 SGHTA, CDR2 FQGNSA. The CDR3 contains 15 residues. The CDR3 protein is CASSSGTGRTDTQYF. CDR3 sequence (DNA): TGTGCCAGCAGCTCCGGGACAGGACGCACAGATACGCAGTATTTT.

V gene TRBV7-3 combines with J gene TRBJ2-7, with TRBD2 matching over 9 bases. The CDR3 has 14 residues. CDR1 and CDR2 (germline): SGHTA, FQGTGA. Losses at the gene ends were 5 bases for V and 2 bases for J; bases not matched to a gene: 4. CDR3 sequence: CASSRLAGAYEQYF. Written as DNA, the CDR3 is TGTGCCAGCAGCCGCTTAGCGGGGGCCTACGAGCAGTACTTC.

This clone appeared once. This chain's CDR3 is CASSNRGSYNEQFF. DNA for the CDR3: TGTGCCAGCAGTAACAGGGGTTCCTACAATGAGCAGTTCTTC. V gene TRBV2 combines with J gene TRBJ2-1; 7 bases agree with TRBD1. V dropped 5 bases and J dropped 1; count of bases not matched to a gene: 2. Germline CDR1 reads SNHLY; CDR2 reads FYNNEI. There are 14 residues in the CDR3.

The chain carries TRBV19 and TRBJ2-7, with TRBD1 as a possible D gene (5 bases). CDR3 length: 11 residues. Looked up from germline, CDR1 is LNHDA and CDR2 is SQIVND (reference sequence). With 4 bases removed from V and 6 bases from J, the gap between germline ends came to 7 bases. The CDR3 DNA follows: TGTGCCAGTAGTACAGGGCTCGAGCAGTACTTC. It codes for CASSTGLEQYF.

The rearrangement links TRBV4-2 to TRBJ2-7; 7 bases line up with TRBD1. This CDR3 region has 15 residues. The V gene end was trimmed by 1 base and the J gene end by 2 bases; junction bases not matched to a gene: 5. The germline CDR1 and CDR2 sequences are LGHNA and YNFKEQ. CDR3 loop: CASSQGLGGPYEQYF. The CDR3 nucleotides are TGTGCCAGCAGCCAAGGCCTAGGGGGCCCCTACGAGCAGTACTTC.

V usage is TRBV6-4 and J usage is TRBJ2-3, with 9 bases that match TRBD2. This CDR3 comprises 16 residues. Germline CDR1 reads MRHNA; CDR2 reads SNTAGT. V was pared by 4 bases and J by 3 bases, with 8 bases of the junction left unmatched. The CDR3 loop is CASSVGPAGGTDTQYF. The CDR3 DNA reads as TGTGCCAGCAGTGTGGGGCCAGCGGGGGGTACAGATACGCAGTATTTT.

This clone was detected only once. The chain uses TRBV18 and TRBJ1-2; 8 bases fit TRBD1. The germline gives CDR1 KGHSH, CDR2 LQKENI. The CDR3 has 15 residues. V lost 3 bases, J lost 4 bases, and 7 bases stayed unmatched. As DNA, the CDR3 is TGTGCCAGCTCACCGGGACAGGCCGACACCTATGGCTACACCTTC. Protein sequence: CASSPGQADTYGYTF.

The CDR3 reads CASSATGGRYEQYF. Here the CDR3 DNA reads TGTGCCAGCAGCGCAACAGGGGGCAGGTACGAGCAGTACTTC. V gene TRBV7-9 combines with J gene TRBJ2-7, with TRBD1 identical over 9 bases. CDR1 and CDR2 (germline): SEHNR, FQNEAQ (reference sequence). J was trimmed by 4 bases and V by 5 bases; bases with no gene match: 6. The CDR3 sequence is 14 residues long.

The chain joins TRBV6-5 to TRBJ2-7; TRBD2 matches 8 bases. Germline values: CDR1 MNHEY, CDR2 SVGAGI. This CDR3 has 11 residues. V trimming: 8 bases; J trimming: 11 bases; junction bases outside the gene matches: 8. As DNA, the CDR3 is TGTGCCAGCCGACGGGGAGCGGGGGAGTACTTC. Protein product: CASRRGAGEYF.

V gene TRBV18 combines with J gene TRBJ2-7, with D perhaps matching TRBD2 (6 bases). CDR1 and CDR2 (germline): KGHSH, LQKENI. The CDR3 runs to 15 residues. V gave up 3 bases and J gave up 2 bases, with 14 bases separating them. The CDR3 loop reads CASSPWGERPYEQYF. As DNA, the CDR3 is TGTGCCAGCTCACCCTGGGGGGAGCGGCCCTACGAGCAGTACTTC.